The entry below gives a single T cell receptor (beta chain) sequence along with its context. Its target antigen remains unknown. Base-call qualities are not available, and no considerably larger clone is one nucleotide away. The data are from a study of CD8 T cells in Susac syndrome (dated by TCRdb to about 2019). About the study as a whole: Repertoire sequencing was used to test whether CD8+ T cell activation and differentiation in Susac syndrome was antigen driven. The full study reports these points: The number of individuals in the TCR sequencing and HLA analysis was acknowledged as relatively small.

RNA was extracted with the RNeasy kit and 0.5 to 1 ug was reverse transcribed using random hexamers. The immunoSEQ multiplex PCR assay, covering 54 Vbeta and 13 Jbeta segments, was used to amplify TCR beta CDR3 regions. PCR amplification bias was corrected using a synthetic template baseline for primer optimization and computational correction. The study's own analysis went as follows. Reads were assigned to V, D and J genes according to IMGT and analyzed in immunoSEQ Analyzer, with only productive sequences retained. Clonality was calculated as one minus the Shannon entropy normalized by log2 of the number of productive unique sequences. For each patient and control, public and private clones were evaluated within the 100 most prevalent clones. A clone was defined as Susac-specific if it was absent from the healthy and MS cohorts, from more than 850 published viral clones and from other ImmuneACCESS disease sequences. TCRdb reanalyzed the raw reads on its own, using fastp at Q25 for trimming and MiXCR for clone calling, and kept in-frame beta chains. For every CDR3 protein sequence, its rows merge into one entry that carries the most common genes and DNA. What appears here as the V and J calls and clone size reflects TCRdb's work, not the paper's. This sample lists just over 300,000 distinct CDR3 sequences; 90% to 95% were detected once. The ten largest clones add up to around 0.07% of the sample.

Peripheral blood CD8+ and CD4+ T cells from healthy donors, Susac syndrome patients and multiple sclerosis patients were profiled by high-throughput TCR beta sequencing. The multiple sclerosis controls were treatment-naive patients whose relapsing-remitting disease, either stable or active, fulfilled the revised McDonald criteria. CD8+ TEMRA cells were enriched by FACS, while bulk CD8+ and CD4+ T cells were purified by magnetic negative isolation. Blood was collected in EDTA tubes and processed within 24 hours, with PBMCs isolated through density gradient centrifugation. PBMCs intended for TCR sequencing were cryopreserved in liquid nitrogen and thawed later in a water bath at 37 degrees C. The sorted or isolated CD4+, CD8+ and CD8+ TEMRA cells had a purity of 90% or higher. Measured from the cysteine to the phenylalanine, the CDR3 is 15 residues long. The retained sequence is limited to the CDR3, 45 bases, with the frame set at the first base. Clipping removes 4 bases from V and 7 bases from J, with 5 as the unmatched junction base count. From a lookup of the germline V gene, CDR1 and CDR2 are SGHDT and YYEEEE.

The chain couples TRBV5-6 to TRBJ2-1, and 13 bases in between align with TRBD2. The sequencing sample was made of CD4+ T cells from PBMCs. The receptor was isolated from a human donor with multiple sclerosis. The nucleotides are TGTGCCAGCAGCGCGGGACTAGCGGGAAGTAATGAGCAGTTCTTC. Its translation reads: CASSAGLAGSNEQFF.